This entry is about one T cell receptor (beta chain). The entry originates in a study of blood T cell repertoires in COVID-19. Study background: Acute-phase and convalescent COVID-19 samples originated in the United States, Italy and Spain.

Trimming took off 4 bases at V and 4 bases at J, with 9 bases between the two ends. The CDR3 extends over 13 amino acids. Germline CDR1 is SEHNR and CDR2 is FQNEAQ (reference sequence). As processed by the authors: Reference gene primer amplification in the assay estimated nucleated cell counts. Sequencing was performed with immunoSEQ multiplex PCR; in TCRdb, only in-frame clones are kept and a portion is missing. The DNA gave D and trimming, while V, J and clone size come from that table. The sample includes 160,000 or so clones, about 83% of them seen just once. The rearrangement links TRBV7-9 to TRBJ2-3, with a weak D call TRBD1 (6 bases). Sequenced: peripheral blood. This receptor was identified in a woman aged 70-85 years with COVID-19, enrolled during active disease. In nucleotides, the CDR3 is TGTGCCAGCAGCTGGCAGGGGTCAGATACGCAGTATTTT. As protein: CASSWQGSDTQYF.